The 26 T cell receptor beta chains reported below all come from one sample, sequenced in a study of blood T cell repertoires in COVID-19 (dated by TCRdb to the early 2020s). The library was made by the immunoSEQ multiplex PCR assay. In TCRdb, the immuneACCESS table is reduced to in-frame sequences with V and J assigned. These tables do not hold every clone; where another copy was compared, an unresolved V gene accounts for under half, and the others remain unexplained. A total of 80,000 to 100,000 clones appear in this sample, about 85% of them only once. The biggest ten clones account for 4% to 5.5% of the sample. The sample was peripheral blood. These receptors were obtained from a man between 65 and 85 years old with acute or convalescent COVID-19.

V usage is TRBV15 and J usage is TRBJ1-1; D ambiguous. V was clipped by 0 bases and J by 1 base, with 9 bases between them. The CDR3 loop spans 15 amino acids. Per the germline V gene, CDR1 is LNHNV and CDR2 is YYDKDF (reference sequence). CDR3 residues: CATSRDRAGNTEAFF. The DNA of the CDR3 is TGTGCCACCAGCAGAGATCGCGCAGGGAACACTGAAGCTTTCTTT.

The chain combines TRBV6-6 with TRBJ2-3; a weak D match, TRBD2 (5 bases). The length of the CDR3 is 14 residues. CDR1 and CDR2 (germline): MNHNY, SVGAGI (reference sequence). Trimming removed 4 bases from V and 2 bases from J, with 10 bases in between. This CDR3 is CASSSIRDTDTQYF. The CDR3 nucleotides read TGTGCCAGCAGTTCCATTCGGGACACAGATACGCAGTATTTT.

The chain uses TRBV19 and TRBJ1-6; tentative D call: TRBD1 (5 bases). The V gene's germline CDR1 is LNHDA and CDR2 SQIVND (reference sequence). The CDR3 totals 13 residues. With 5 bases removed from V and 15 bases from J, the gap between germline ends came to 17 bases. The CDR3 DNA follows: TGTGCCAGTAGTCCGCCGCAGGGAGGCCTCCTCCACTTT. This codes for CASSPPQGGLLHF.

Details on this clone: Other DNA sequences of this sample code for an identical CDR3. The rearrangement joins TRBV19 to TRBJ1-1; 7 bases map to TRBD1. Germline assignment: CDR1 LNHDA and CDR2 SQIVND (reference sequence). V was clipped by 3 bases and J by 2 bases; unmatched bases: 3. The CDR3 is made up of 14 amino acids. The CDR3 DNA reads TGTGCCAGTAGTATTGGGACAGCCAACACTGAAGCTTTCTTT. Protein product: CASSIGTANTEAFF.

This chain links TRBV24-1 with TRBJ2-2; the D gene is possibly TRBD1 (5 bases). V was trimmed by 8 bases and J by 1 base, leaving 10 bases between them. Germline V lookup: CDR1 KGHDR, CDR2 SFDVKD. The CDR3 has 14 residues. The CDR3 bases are TGTGCCACCAAGACAGACCAGAACACCGGGGAGCTGTTTTTT. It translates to CATKTDQNTGELFF.

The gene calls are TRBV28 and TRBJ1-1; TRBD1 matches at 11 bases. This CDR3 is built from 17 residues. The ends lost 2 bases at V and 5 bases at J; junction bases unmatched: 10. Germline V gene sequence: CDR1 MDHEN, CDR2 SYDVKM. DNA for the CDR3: TGTGCCAGCAGTTTAGAAGGGACAGGGGGAGAGTTTACTGAAGCTTTCTTT. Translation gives CASSLEGTGGEFTEAFF.

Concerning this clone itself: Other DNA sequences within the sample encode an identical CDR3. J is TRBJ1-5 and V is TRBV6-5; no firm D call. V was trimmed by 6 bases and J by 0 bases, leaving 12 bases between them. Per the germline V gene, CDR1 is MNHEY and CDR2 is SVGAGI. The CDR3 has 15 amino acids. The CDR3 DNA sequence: TGTGCCAGCAGGCCACCCGGTTCTAGCAATCAGCCCCAGCATTTT. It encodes CASRPPGSSNQPQHF.

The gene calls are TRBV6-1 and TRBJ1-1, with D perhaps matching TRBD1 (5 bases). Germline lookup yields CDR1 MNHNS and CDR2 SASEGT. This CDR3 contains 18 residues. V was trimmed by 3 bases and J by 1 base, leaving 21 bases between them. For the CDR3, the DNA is TGTGCCAGCAGTGACCCCAGACAGCCAATCCCGGCGAACACTGAAGCTTTCTTT. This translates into CASSDPRQPIPANTEAFF.

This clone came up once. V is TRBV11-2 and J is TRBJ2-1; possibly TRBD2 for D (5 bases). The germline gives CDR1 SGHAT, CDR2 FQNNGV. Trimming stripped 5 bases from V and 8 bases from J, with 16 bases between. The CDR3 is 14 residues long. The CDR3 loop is CASSPHGVADEQFF. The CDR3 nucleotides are TGTGCCAGCAGCCCGCACGGGGTTGCGGATGAGCAGTTCTTC.

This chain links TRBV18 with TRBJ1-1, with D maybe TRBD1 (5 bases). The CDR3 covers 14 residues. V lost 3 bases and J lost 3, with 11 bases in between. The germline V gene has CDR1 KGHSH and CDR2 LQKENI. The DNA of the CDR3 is TGTGCCAGCTCACCGAACGGACAACACACTGAAGCTTTCTTT. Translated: CASSPNGQHTEAFF.

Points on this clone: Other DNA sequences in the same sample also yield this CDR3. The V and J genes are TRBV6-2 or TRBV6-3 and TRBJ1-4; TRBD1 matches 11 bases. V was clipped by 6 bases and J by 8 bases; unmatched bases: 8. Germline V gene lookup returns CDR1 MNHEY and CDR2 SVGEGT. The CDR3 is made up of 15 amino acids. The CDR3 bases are TGTGCCAGCAGCCGTCCCGGGACAGGGGGAGAAAAACTGTTTTTT. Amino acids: CASSRPGTGGEKLFF.

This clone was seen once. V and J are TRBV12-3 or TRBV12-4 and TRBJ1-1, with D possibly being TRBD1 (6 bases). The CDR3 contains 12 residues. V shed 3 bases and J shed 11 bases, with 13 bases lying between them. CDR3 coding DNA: TGTGCCAGCAGTTTGCAGAGGGGGGGGGCTTTCTTT. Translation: CASSLQRGGAFF.

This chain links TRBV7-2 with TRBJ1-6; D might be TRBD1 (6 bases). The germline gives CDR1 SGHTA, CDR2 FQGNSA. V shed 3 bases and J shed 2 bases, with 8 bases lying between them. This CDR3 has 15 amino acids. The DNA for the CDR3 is TGTGCCAGCAGCTTGGGGGCTACCTATAATTCACCCCTCCACTTT. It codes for CASSLGATYNSPLHF. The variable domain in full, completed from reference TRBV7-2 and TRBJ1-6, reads GAGVSQSPSNKVTEKGKDVELRCDPISGHTALYWYRQSLGQGLEFLIYFQGNSAPDKSGLPSDRFSAERTGGSVSTLTIQRTQQEDSAVYLCASSLGATYNSPLHFGNGTRLTVT.

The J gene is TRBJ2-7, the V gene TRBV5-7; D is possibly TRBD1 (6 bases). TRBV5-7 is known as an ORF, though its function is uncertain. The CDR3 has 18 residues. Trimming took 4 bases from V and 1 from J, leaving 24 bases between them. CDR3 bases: TGTGCCAGCAGCGCCCCAAGGCAAAGGGATCAGGGGTCCTACGAGCAGTACGTC. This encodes CASSAPRQRDQGSYEQYV.

CDR3 bases: TGTGCCAGCAGTGAAGCCTCCGGGACAGGCATAAATGAAAAACTGTTTTTT. Translation: CASSEASGTGINEKLFF. This chain connects TRBV6-1 to TRBJ1-4; 8 positions match TRBD1. The germline V gene encodes CDR1 MNHNS and CDR2 SASEGT. V gave up 0 bases and J gave up 5 bases; unmatched junction bases: 8. The CDR3 loop spans 17 amino acids.

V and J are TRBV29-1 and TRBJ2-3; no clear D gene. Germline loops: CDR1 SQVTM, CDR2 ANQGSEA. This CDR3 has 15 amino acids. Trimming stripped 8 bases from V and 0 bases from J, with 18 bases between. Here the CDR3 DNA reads TGCAGCTCTCCACACGGCTCCGGGAGCACAGATACGCAGTATTTT. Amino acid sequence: CSSPHGSGSTDTQYF.

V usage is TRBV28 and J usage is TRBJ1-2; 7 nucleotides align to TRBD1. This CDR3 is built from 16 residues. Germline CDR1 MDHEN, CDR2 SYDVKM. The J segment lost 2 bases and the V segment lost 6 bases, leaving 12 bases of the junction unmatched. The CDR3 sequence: CASSFVSTGQNYGYTF. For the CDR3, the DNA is TGTGCCAGCAGCTTCGTCTCCACGGGACAGAACTATGGCTACACCTTC.

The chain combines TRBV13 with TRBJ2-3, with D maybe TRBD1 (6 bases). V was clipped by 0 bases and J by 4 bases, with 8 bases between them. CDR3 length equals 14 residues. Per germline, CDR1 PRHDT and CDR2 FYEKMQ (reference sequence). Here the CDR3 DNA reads TGTGCCAGCAGCTTAGGGGGGGCTGCAGATACGCAGTATTTT. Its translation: CASSLGGAADTQYF.

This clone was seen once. The CDR3, as DNA: TGCGCCAGCAGCTTCAATACGGGTATCGGTGGCTACACCTTC. Translation: CASSFNTGIGGYTF. This chain connects TRBV5-1 to TRBJ1-2, with D hard to call. This CDR3 has 14 amino acids. Germline values: CDR1 SGHRS, CDR2 YFSETQ. Trimming removed 2 bases at V and 7 bases at J, with 15 bases between.

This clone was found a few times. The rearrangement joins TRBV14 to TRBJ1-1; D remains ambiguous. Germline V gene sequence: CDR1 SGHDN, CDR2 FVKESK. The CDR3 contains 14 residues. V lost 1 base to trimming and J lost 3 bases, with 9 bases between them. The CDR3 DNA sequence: TGTGCCAGCAGCCAAGTCAACAGTTACACTGAAGCTTTCTTT. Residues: CASSQVNSYTEAFF.

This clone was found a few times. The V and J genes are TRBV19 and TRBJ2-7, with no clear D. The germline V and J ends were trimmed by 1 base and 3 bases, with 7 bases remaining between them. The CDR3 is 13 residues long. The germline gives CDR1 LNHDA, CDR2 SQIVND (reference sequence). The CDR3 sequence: CASSIGADYEQYF. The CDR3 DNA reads TGTGCCAGTAGTATAGGGGCCGACTACGAGCAGTACTTC.

This chain's CDR3 is CASSLMGTGSYGYTF. The CDR3 DNA reads TGTGCCAGCAGTTTAATGGGGACAGGATCCTATGGCTACACCTTC. This chain links TRBV28 with TRBJ1-2; 8 nucleotides align to TRBD1. This CDR3 spans 15 amino acids. The germline gives CDR1 MDHEN, CDR2 SYDVKM. After removal of 2 bases from V and 4 bases from J, the junction contained 6 bases not matched to a gene.

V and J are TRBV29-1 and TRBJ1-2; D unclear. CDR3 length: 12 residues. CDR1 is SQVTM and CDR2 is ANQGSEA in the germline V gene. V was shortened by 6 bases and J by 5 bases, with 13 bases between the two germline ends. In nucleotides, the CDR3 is TGCAGCGTCAACAGCGGTAGTTATGGCTACACCTTC. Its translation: CSVNSGSYGYTF.

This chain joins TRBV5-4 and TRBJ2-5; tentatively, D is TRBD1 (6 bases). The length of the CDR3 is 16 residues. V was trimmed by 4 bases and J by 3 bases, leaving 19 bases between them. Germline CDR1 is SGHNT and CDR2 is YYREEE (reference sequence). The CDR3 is CASSRDTQGSEETQYF. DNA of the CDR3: TGTGCCAGCAGCCGGGACACCCAGGGTTCGGAAGAGACCCAGTACTTC.

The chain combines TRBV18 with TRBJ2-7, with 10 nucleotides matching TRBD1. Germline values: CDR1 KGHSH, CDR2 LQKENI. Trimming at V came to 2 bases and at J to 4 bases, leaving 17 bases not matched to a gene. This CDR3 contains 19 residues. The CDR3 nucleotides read TGTGCCAGCTCACCAGGGGGACAGGGGCCTTTAAGTGGTCTTTACGAGCAGTACGTC. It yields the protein CASSPGGQGPLSGLYEQYV.

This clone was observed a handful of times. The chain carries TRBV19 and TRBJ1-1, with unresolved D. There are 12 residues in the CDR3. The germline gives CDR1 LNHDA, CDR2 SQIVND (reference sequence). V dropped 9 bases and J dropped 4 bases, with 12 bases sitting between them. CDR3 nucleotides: TGTGCCAGCGGTACGCGGTTCACTGAAGCTTTCTTT. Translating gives CASGTRFTEAFF. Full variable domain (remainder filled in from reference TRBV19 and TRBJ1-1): DGGITQSPKYLFRKEGQNVTLSCEQNLNHDAMYWYRQDPGQGLRLIYYSQIVNDFQKGDIAEGYSVSREKKESFPLTVTSAQKNPTAFYLCASGTRFTEAFFGQGTRLTVV.